Each of the 13 T cell receptor beta chains below was sequenced from the same sample in a study of cytomegalovirus exposure and HLA in healthy donors. PCR amplification relied on 60 Vbeta primers (plus 13 Jbeta primers). Produced via immunoSEQ multiplex PCR; TCRdb's table is partial and in-frame only. The sample contains 90,000 to 100,000 clones, roughly 75% of which appear only once. The sample consisted of PBMCs. Receptor source: a woman aged 55-69 years in good health and CMV-seronegative.

This clone appeared a few times. The V call is TRBV4-3, the J call TRBJ2-7, with D maybe TRBD1 (6 bases). Trimming removed 2 bases at V and 4 bases at J, with 15 bases between. Looked up from germline, CDR1 is LGHNA and CDR2 is YSLEER. The CDR3 runs to 15 residues. The CDR3 nucleotides read TGCGCCAGCAGCCAAACCGGGACACCAGAATACGAGCAGTACTTC. It yields the protein CASSQTGTPEYEQYF.

The chain carries TRBV5-1 and TRBJ2-5; 12 nucleotides align to TRBD1. The CDR3 is 15 amino acids. J was trimmed by 5 bases and V by 4 bases; bases with no gene match: 6. In germline, CDR1 is SGHRS, CDR2 YFSETQ. CDR3 sequence (DNA): TGCGCCAGCAGCCCCGGGACAGGGGGCAGTGAGACCCAGTACTTC. As protein: CASSPGTGGSETQYF.

This rearrangement joins TRBV7-9 to TRBJ1-1; 8 bases map to TRBD1. The V segment lost 5 bases and the J segment 8 bases; nucleotides outside the gene matches: 4. CDR1 is SEHNR and CDR2 is FQNEAQ in the germline V gene (reference sequence). There are 12 residues in the CDR3. The DNA for the CDR3 is TGTGCCAGCAGCCCTAGACAGGGGGAAGCTTTCTTT. This codes for CASSPRQGEAFF. Filled out from reference TRBV7-9 and TRBJ1-1, the complete variable domain reads DTGVSQNPRHKITKRGQNVTFRCDPISEHNRLYWYRQTLGQGPEFLTYFQNEAQLEKSRLLSDRFSAERPKGSFSTLEIQRTEQGDSAMYLCASSPRQGEAFFGQGTRLTVV.

The rearrangement uses TRBV30 and TRBJ1-6; 8 nucleotides match TRBD1. The germline CDR1 and CDR2 sequences are GTSNPN and SVGIG (reference sequence). CDR3 length equals 17 residues. J lost 3 bases, V lost 0 bases, and 7 bases had no gene match. The CDR3 here is CAWSVGDRNYYNSPLHF. The CDR3 DNA follows: TGTGCCTGGAGTGTAGGGGACAGGAATTACTATAATTCACCCCTCCACTTT.

The CDR3 reads CASNLQLVRRELFF. The CDR3 region has the DNA TGTGCCAGCAACCTACAGTTGGTCCGCCGGGAGCTGTTTTTT. The rearrangement links TRBV6-6 to TRBJ2-2; D not resolved. This CDR3 is built from 14 residues. In germline, CDR1 is MNHNY, CDR2 SVGAGI (reference sequence). V gave up 7 bases and J gave up 9 bases, with 18 bases separating them.

This clone came up a few times. This rearrangement joins TRBV18 to TRBJ2-7; tentative D call: TRBD2 (5 bases). The CDR3 sequence is 15 residues long. The V gene lost 3 bases and the J gene lost 3 bases, with 15 bases spanning the gap. Germline V gene sequence: CDR1 KGHSH, CDR2 LQKENI. CDR3 sequence (DNA): TGTGCCAGCTCACCGGAAGGACTGGCCTTCTACGAGCAGTACTTC. This codes for CASSPEGLAFYEQYF.

V is TRBV6-5 and J is TRBJ2-7, with D perhaps TRBD2 (7 bases). CDR3 length equals 14 residues. V lost 0 bases to trimming and J lost 9 bases, with 15 bases between them. Germline V gives CDR1 MNHEY, CDR2 SVGAGI. The CDR3 reads CASSYSDSGEGQYF. In DNA form, the CDR3 reads TGTGCCAGCAGTTACTCGGACAGCGGGGAGGGGCAGTACTTC.

This rearrangement joins TRBV28 to TRBJ1-5; D gene unclear. The CDR3 spans 13 residues. CDR1 MDHEN and CDR2 SYDVKM come from the germline V gene. The ends were cut back, 3 bases at V and 11 bases at J, with 14 bases in the middle. CDR3 sequence reads: CASSFIGAAAQHF. In DNA, the CDR3 is TGTGCCAGCAGTTTCATAGGTGCGGCGGCCCAGCATTTT. Together with reference TRBV28 and TRBJ1-5, the CDR3 gives the full variable domain: DVKVTQSSRYLVKRTGEKVFLECVQDMDHENMFWYRQDPGLGLRLIYFSYDVKMKEKGDIPEGYSVSREKKERFSLILESASTNQTSMYLCASSFIGAAAQHFGDGTRLSIL.

This chain's CDR3 is CASSPGDRAGELFF. The DNA for the CDR3 is TGCGCCAGCAGCCCGGGGGACCGAGCCGGGGAGCTGTTTTTT. The chain combines TRBV5-1 with TRBJ2-2; maybe TRBD2 (6 bases). This CDR3 comprises 14 residues. Germline CDR1 SGHRS, CDR2 YFSETQ. V gave up 4 bases and J gave up 6 bases, with 13 bases separating them. Using reference TRBV5-1 and TRBJ2-2 for the parts outside the CDR3, the full variable domain is KAGVTQTPRYLIKTRGQQVTLSCSPISGHRSVSWYQQTPGQGLQFLFEYFSETQRNKGNFPGRFSGRQFSNSRSEMNVSTLELGDSALYLCASSPGDRAGELFFGEGSRLTVL.

In DNA, the CDR3 is TGTGCCAGCAGACGGGGCGGGGCTAACACTGAAGCTTTCTTT. Its translation: CASRRGGANTEAFF. The V and J genes are TRBV28 and TRBJ1-1; D may be TRBD1 (5 bases). CDR1 MDHEN and CDR2 SYDVKM come from the germline V gene. The CDR3 loop spans 14 amino acids. Between the trimmed V and J ends, which lost 6 bases and 2 bases, there was a span of 13 bases.

This chain connects TRBV9 to TRBJ1-1; D remains ambiguous. This CDR3 spans 15 amino acids. V dropped 4 bases and J dropped 1 base, with 14 bases sitting between them. Germline loops: CDR1 SGDLS, CDR2 YYNGEE. The CDR3 bases are TGTGCCAGCAGCCTCGGTGACATCCAGAACACTGAAGCTTTCTTT. It encodes CASSLGDIQNTEAFF.

The CDR3 region has the DNA TGTGCCAGCAGGCTGAGGGGCAATCAGCCCCAGCATTTT. Its protein product is CASRLRGNQPQHF. This chain connects TRBV5-6 to TRBJ1-5; D is unresolved. Germline assignment: CDR1 SGHDT and CDR2 YYEEEE. The CDR3 sequence is 13 residues long. With 5 bases removed from V and 2 bases from J, the gap between germline ends came to 8 bases.

The J gene is TRBJ2-1, the V gene TRBV25-1; 14 bases fit TRBD2. Germline values: CDR1 MGHDK, CDR2 SYGVNS. The CDR3 is 16 amino acids. V trimming: 2 bases; J trimming: 6 bases; junction bases outside the gene matches: 3. CDR3 amino acids: CASSEPGTSGSNEQFF. The CDR3 nucleotides read TGTGCCAGCAGTGAACCCGGGACTAGCGGGAGCAATGAGCAGTTCTTC.